Below are 9 T cell receptor beta chains sequenced from a single sample in a study of T cells in Graves' hyperthyroidism and ophthalmopathy. RNA transcripts served as the template for amplifying TCR beta CDR3 regions. Primed by the HTBI set, a first-round RT-PCR was run on the TCR CDR3. TCRdb re-called the multiplex PCR reads through MiXCR, storing one row per CDR3 protein. The table lists hundreds of thousands of distinct CDR3 sequences, 46% of them singletons, with about 7.8% in the top ten. The sequenced sample consisted of peripheral blood or thyroid tissue (not recorded which). The receptors shown here come from a woman aged 18 to 35 with Graves' hyperthyroidism.

Concerning this clonotype itself: One end of the junction is discordant with germline, which a read error may explain. This chain joins TRBV15 and TRBJ2-6; TRBD1 is a possible D gene (6 bases). Looked up from germline, CDR1 is LNHNV and CDR2 is YYDKDF (reference sequence). The CDR3 totals 14 residues. The CDR3: CATSRQDGAYVLTF. Written as DNA, the CDR3 is TGTGCCACCAGCCGACAGGACGGGGCCTACGTCCTGACTTTC.

The CDR3 region has the DNA TGTGCCAGCAGCCCCTTCGGGGGGAGAGGTGAAGCTTTCTTT. This translates into CASSPFGGRGEAFF. The chain recombines TRBV7-9 with TRBJ1-1; a possible D gene is TRBD1 (5 bases). Trimming took off 5 bases at V and 7 bases at J, with 17 bases between the two ends. The V gene's germline CDR1 is SEHNR and CDR2 FQNEAQ (reference sequence). CDR3 length: 14 amino acids.

This clonotype was counted a single time. The CDR3: CSASAGGLQNSPLHF. In DNA form, the CDR3 reads TGCAGTGCTAGTGCGGGAGGACTACAGAATTCACCCCTCCACTTT. V usage is TRBV20-1 and J usage is TRBJ1-6; unclear D gene. V was clipped by 3 bases and J by 7 bases, with 16 bases between them. This CDR3 comprises 15 residues. Per the germline V gene, CDR1 is DFQATT and CDR2 is SNEGSKA (reference sequence).

This chain uses TRBV7-9 with TRBJ2-1, with D perhaps matching TRBD2 (5 bases). Per germline, CDR1 SEHNR and CDR2 FQNEAQ (reference sequence). This CDR3 contains 16 residues. V dropped 1 base and J dropped 9 bases, with 19 bases sitting between them. CDR3 in DNA: TGTGCCAGCAGCTTAGTAGACTACCGGCTATCAATTGAGCAGTTCTTC. This gives the protein CASSLVDYRLSIEQFF.

The chain is built from TRBV14 and TRBJ1-2, with D possibly being TRBD1 (5 bases). The CDR3 is 15 residues long. CDR1 and CDR2 (germline): SGHDN, FVKESK. The V end lost 6 bases, the J end lost 4 bases, and 18 bases lay between the germline ends. The CDR3, as DNA: TGTGCCAGCAGACACTACCGGGACGGAGCCTATGGCTACACCTTC. It is translated as CASRHYRDGAYGYTF.

In its sample, this clonotype was seen many times. The chain is built from TRBV20-1 and TRBJ2-5, with TRBD1 matching 7 bases. This CDR3 region has 12 residues. V was pared by 5 bases and J by 5 bases, with 5 bases of the junction left unmatched. The germline gives CDR1 DFQATT, CDR2 SNEGSKA (reference sequence). Here the CDR3 reads CSAYRGMETQYF. DNA for the CDR3: TGCAGTGCTTACAGGGGAATGGAGACCCAGTACTTC.

About this clonotype itself: A junction boundary mismatches the germline segment, possibly from a read error. The V and J genes are TRBV25-1 and TRBJ2-3, with 7 bases matching TRBD1. This CDR3 comprises 16 residues. Germline CDR1 is MGHDK and CDR2 is SYGVNS. The CDR3 DNA reads as TGTGCCGGCAGTGAATCACTACAGGGGATAACAGATACGCAGTATTTT. As protein: CAGSESLQGITDTQYF.

The J gene is TRBJ2-7, the V gene TRBV29-1; TRBD1 aligns across 7 bases. Germline lookup yields CDR1 SQVTM and CDR2 ANQGSEA. CDR3 length: 15 amino acids. The V and J ends lost 5 bases and 7 bases, in that order; junction bases with no gene match: 17. The CDR3 nucleotides are TGCAGCGTTTGGAGTGGGACAGCACGGGCAGGGGAGCAGTACTTC. Its protein is CSVWSGTARAGEQYF.

This sequence joins TRBV20-1 and TRBJ1-5; no firm D call. Germline V lookup: CDR1 DFQATT, CDR2 SNEGSKA (reference sequence). V was shortened by 7 bases and J by 0 bases, with 16 bases between the two germline ends. This CDR3 has 15 amino acids. The CDR3 protein is CSGSRRKDSNQPQHF. CDR3 coding DNA: TGCAGTGGCTCGAGACGCAAGGATAGCAATCAGCCCCAGCATTTT.